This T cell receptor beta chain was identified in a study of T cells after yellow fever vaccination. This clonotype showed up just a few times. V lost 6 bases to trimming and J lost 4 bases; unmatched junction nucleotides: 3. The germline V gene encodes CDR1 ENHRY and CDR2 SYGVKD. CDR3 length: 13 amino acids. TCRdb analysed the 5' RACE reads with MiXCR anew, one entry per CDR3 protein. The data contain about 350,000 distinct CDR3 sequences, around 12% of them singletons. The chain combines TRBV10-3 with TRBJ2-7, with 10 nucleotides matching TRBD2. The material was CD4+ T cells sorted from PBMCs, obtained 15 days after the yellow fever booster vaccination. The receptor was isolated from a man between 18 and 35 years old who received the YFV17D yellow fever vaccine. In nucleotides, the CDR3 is TGTGCCATCAGACGAGCGGGGGGGTACGAGCAGTACGTC. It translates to CAIRRAGGYEQYV.